One and the same sample provided the 19 T cell receptor beta chains below, sequenced in a study of low-dose radiotherapy and immunotherapy resistance in tumors. Time point defined: before trial treatment. Gene-specific TRAV and TRBV primers were used for first-strand cDNA, covering alpha and beta chains. Amplification, which lasted 15 to 20 PCR cycles, used a constant-region primer and V-primer adapter to amplify TCRs. From the reads, TCRdb called clonotypes with MiXCR, one entry per CDR3 protein. The sample records tens of thousands of distinct CDR3 sequences, 9% to 9.5% being singletons. The material was PBMCs, obtained before treatment. Receptor source: a male donor with prostate cancer.

This clonotype was recorded many times. CDR3 bases: TGTGCCAGCAGCCAAGATCCAGGGGCAGGCACCGGGGAGCTGTTTTTT. Protein: CASSQDPGAGTGELFF. The chain recombines TRBV3-1 with TRBJ2-2; D is possibly TRBD1 (6 bases). Germline CDR1 LGHDT, CDR2 YNNKEL (reference sequence). Between the trimmed V and J ends, which lost 0 bases and 4 bases, there was a span of 12 bases. The CDR3 is 16 amino acids.

Points on this clonotype: A far larger clone is only one base removed, so a read error is likely. The V and J genes are TRBV5-4 and TRBJ2-1; no clear D. The CDR3 length is 16 residues. V was trimmed by 0 bases and J by 10 bases, leaving 20 bases between them. Germline loops: CDR1 SGHNT, CDR2 YYREEE (reference sequence). In nucleotides, the CDR3 is TGTGCCAGCAGCTTGGGCGAGCTAGGGAAGTCCTACGAGCAGTTCTTC. It encodes CASSLGELGKSYEQFF.

CDR3 amino acids: CAWSQGTETQYF. The CDR3 DNA follows: TGTGCCTGGAGTCAGGGAACGGAGACCCAGTACTTC. This chain uses TRBV30 with TRBJ2-5; possible D gene TRBD1, 5 bases. Trimming took off 2 bases at V and 5 bases at J, with 9 bases between the two ends. Germline CDR1 and CDR2: GTSNPN and SVGIG (reference sequence). This CDR3 spans 12 amino acids.

This clonotype is classed as medium-sized. The rearrangement joins TRBV2 to TRBJ2-1, with a tentative D call TRBD2 (6 bases). The CDR3 is 14 residues long. Trimming shortened V by 7 bases and J by 1 base, and 11 bases separated the two germline ends. Looked up from germline, CDR1 is SNHLY and CDR2 is FYNNEI. Here the CDR3 reads CASTPAGSYNEQFF. CDR3 coding DNA: TGTGCCAGCACCCCGGCGGGGTCCTACAATGAGCAGTTCTTC.

This clonotype was detected ten times or more. The V and J genes are TRBV7-9 and TRBJ2-1, with 8 bases lining up with TRBD2. Germline-derived CDR1 and CDR2 are SEHNR and FQNEAQ (reference sequence). The CDR3 is made up of 17 amino acids. The V gene end was trimmed by 2 bases and the J gene end by 6 bases; junction bases not matched to a gene: 12. CDR3 sequence reads: CASSLLSTGGLGNEQFF. The CDR3, as DNA: TGTGCCAGCAGCTTACTTTCGACGGGAGGGCTAGGCAATGAGCAGTTCTTC.

This clonotype has at least ten counts. The V and J genes are TRBV12-3 or TRBV12-4 and TRBJ2-2; 7 nucleotides agree with TRBD1. The CDR3 has 14 amino acids. V lost 6 bases to trimming and J lost 1 base; unmatched junction nucleotides: 2. This CDR3 is CASRRTGNTGELFF. CDR3 nucleotides: TGTGCCAGCAGGAGGACAGGGAACACCGGGGAGCTGTTTTTT.

This clonotype was picked up many times. This chain connects TRBV7-2 to TRBJ2-7, with TRBD1 as a possible D gene (6 bases). V shed 4 bases and J shed 6 bases, with 10 bases lying between them. CDR1 is SGHTA, CDR2 FQGNSA, per germline. This CDR3 comprises 12 residues. CDR3 protein: CASSYNRVEQYF. The CDR3 coding sequence is TGTGCCAGCAGCTATAACAGGGTCGAGCAGTACTTC.

This clonotype showed up many times. The chain combines TRBV28 with TRBJ1-5; D is possibly TRBD1 (6 bases). This CDR3 is 13 amino acids long. Deletions cut 11 bases from V and 3 bases from J, with 14 bases between. CDR1 and CDR2 (germline): MDHEN, SYDVKM. The CDR3: CAYGGGPNQPQHF. The CDR3 nucleotides are TGTGCCTACGGTGGGGGCCCCAATCAGCCCCAGCATTTT.

The chain carries TRBV6-1 and TRBJ1-5; D unresolved. Germline V gene lookup returns CDR1 MNHNS and CDR2 SASEGT. The CDR3 contains 13 residues. Trimming stripped 2 bases from V and 7 bases from J, with 9 bases between. In DNA form, the CDR3 reads TGTGCCAGCAGTGAAACCTCGTACCAGCCCCAGCATTTT. It codes for CASSETSYQPQHF.

This clonotype was counted ten times or more. This sequence joins TRBV19 and TRBJ2-1, with D perhaps TRBD1 (5 bases). The CDR3 runs 13 residues. Trimming stripped 6 bases from V and 12 bases from J, with 18 bases between. Germline V gene data show CDR1 as LNHDA and CDR2 as SQIVND (reference sequence). Here the CDR3 reads CASRLQGGRGQFF. In nucleotides, the CDR3 is TGTGCCAGTAGGTTGCAGGGCGGAAGGGGGCAGTTCTTC.

This clonotype was found many times. A junction boundary mismatches the germline segment, possibly from a read error. This chain uses TRBV7-9 with TRBJ2-3; perhaps D is TRBD1 or TRBD2 (5 bases each). This CDR3 is built from 16 residues. Per the germline V gene, CDR1 is SEHNR and CDR2 is FQNEAQ (reference sequence). CDR3: CASTLQVILGTDTQYF. CDR3 bases: TGTGCCAGCACCTTACAGGTGATACTAGGCACAGATACGCAGTATTTT.

This clonotype came up many times. This may come from a read error, since a much larger clone is one base off. This chain links TRBV7-3 with TRBJ1-1; D possibly corresponds to TRBD1 (5 bases). The CDR3 totals 14 residues. Trimming removed 5 bases from V and 1 base from J, with 11 bases in between. CDR1 and CDR2 from the germline V gene are SGHTA and FQGTGA. This CDR3 reads CASSPGPGNTEAFF. As DNA, the CDR3 is TGTGCCAGCAGCCCAGGGCCGGGGAACACTGAAGCTTTCTTT.

At least ten counts were recorded for this clonotype. The gene calls are TRBV28 and TRBJ2-5, with 7 bases fitting TRBD2. The germline V gene has CDR1 MDHEN and CDR2 SYDVKM. The CDR3 length is 15 residues. J lost 4 bases, V lost 3 bases, and 8 bases had no gene match. The CDR3: CASSLGGGPRETQYF. CDR3 DNA: TGTGCCAGCAGTTTGGGGGGAGGGCCCAGAGAGACCCAGTACTTC.

This clonotype was seen many times. The V gene is TRBV5-1, the J gene TRBJ2-1; TRBD1 matches 11 bases. This CDR3 is built from 15 residues. Germline V gene sequence: CDR1 SGHRS, CDR2 YFSETQ. V lost 4 bases, J lost 7 bases, and 7 bases stayed unmatched. The CDR3 nucleotides are TGCGCCAGCAGCCACCCGGGACAGGGGGGTAATGAGCAGTTCTTC. Its translation: CASSHPGQGGNEQFF.

The table lists this clonotype with many counts. CDR3 sequence reads: CASSLARLARTDTQYF. The CDR3 nucleotides are TGTGCCAGCAGCTTAGCAAGACTAGCACGCACAGATACGCAGTATTTT. The chain is built from TRBV7-8 and TRBJ2-3; 7 bases match TRBD2. J was trimmed by 1 base and V by 0 bases; bases with no gene match: 4. Germline CDR1 is SGHVS and CDR2 is FQNEAQ. This CDR3 contains 16 residues.

This clonotype was seen once. The V call is TRBV21-1, the J call TRBJ2-7; TRBD1 was called by the table and not checked on the DNA. TRBV21-1 is described as a pseudogene. The CDR3 is 15 residues long. The CDR3 DNA reads TGTGCCAGCAGCTCCAGGGGGCCCCGCGACTACGAGCAGTACTTC. It is translated as CASSSRGPRDYEQYF.

This clonotype was detected ten times or more. The CDR3 loop reads CATSSEVGTQYF. CDR3 bases: TGTGCCACCAGCAGCGAGGTCGGGACCCAGTACTTC. The V call is TRBV15, the J call TRBJ2-5; D remains ambiguous. The V and J ends lost 3 bases and 7 bases respectively, with 9 bases between them. The germline CDR1 and CDR2 sequences are LNHNV and YYDKDF (reference sequence). The length of the CDR3 is 12 residues. Full variable domain (outside the CDR3, taken from reference TRBV15 and TRBJ2-5): DAMVIQNPRYQVTQFGKPVTLSCSQTLNHNVMYWYQQKSSQAPKLLFHYYDKDFNNEADTPDNFQSRRPNTSFCFLDIRSPGLGDTAMYLCATSSEVGTQYFGPGTRLLVL.

The sample holds many counts of this clonotype. The chain links TRBV20-1 to TRBJ2-3, with unresolved D. Trimming stripped 3 bases from V and 4 bases from J, with 8 bases between. CDR1 DFQATT and CDR2 SNEGSKA come from the germline V gene (reference sequence). This CDR3 spans 12 amino acids. The CDR3 coding sequence is TGCAGTGCTAGTAAAGCCGCAGATACGCAGTATTTT. Translating gives CSASKAADTQYF.

The chain carries TRBV10-3 and TRBJ2-5; D possibly corresponds to TRBD1 (6 bases). This CDR3 spans 14 amino acids. Trimming stripped 4 bases from V and 1 base from J, with 10 bases between. CDR1 and CDR2 (germline): ENHRY, SYGVKD. CDR3 in amino acids: CAISGMGAQETQYF. The CDR3 bases are TGTGCCATCAGTGGAATGGGGGCCCAAGAGACCCAGTACTTC.